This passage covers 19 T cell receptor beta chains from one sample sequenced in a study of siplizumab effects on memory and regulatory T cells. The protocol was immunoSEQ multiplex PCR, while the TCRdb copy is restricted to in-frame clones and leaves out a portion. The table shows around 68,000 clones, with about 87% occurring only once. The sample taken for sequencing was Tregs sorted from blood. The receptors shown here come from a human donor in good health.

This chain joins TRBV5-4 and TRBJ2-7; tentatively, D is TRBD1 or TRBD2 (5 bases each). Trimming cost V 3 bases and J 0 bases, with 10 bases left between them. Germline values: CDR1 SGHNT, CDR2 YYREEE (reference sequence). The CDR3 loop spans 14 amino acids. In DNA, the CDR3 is TGTGCCAGCAGCTGGGACCAGAGCTCCTACGAGCAGTACTTC. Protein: CASSWDQSSYEQYF.

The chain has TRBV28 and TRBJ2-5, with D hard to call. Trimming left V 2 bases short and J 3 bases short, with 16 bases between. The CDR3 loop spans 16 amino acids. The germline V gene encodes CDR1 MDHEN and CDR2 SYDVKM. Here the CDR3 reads CASSLGVSLFKETQYF. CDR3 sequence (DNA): TGTGCCAGCAGTTTAGGGGTCAGTCTTTTCAAAGAGACCCAGTACTTC.

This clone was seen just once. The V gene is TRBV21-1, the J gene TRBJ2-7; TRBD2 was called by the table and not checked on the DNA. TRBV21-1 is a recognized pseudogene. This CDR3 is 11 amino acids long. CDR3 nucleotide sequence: TGTGCCAGCAGCCCGGGCTACGAGCAGTACTTC. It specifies CASSPGYEQYF.

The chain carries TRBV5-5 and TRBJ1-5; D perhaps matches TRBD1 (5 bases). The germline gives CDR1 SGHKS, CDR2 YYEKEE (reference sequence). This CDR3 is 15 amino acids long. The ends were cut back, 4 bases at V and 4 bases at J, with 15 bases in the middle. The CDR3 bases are TGTGCCAGCAGCCCCTCAGGGCGCCCAAATCAGCCCCAGCATTTT. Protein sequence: CASSPSGRPNQPQHF.

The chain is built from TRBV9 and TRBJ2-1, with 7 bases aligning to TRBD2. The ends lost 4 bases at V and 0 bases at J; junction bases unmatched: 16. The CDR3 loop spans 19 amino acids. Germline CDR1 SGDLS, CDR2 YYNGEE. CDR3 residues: CASSPRLALSPSSYNEQFF. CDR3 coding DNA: TGTGCCAGCAGCCCCAGACTAGCTCTTTCCCCGAGCTCCTACAATGAGCAGTTCTTC.

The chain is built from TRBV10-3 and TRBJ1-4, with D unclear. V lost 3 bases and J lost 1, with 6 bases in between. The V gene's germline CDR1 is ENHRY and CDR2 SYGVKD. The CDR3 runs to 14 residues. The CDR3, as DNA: TGTGCCATCAGTGACTGGAAAACTAATGAAAAACTGTTTTTT. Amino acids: CAISDWKTNEKLFF.

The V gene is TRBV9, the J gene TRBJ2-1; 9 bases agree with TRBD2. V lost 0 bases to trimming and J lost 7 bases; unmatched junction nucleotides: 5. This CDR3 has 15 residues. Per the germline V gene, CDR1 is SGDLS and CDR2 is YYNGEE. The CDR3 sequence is CASSVEASGINEQFF. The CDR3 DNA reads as TGTGCCAGCAGCGTAGAGGCTAGCGGGATAAATGAGCAGTTCTTC.

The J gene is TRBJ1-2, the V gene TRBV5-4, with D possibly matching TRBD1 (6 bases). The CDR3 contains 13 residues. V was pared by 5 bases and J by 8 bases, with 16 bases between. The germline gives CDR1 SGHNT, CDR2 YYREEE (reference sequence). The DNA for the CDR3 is TGTGCCAGCAGTGGTAGGGGGGGCAAGGGCTACACCTTC. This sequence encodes CASSGRGGKGYTF.

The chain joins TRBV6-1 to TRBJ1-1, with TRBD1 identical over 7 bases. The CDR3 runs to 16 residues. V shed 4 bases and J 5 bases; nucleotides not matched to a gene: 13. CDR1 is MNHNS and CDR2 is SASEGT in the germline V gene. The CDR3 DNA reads TGTGCCAGCAGTGCAGGGACAGCAGTAGTGAGGACTGAAGCTTTCTTT. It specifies CASSAGTAVVRTEAFF.

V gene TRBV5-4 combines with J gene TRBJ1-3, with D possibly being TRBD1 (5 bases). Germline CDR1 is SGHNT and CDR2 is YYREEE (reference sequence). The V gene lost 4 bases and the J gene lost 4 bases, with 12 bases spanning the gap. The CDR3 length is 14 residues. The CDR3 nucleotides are TGTGCCAGCAGCGGCGGGACTTCAGGAAACACCATATATTTT. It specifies CASSGGTSGNTIYF.

This CDR3 is CASRDRIGLEQYF. The CDR3 coding sequence is TGTGCCAGCCGGGACAGGATAGGACTCGAGCAGTACTTC. The chain combines TRBV19 with TRBJ2-7, with TRBD1 matching over 8 bases. There are 13 residues in the CDR3. V shed 9 bases, J shed 6 bases, and the junction held 10 bases outside the gene matches. The V gene's germline CDR1 is LNHDA and CDR2 SQIVND (reference sequence).

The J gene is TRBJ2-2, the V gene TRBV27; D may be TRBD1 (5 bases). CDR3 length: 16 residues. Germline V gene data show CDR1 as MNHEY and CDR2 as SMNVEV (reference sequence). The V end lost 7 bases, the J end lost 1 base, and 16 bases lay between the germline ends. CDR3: CASTPSGHLNTGELFF. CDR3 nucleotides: TGTGCCAGCACCCCCTCAGGACACCTGAACACCGGGGAGCTGTTTTTT.

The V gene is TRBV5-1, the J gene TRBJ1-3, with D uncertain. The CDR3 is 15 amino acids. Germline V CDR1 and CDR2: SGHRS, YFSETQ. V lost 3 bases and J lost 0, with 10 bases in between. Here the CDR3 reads CASSSGVLSGNTIYF. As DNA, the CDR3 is TGCGCCAGCAGCTCAGGAGTTCTCTCTGGAAACACCATATATTTT.

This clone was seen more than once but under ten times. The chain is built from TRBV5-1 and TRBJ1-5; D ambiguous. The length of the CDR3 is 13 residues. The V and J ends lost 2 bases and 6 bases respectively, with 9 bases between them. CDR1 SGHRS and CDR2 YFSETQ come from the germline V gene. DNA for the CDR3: TGCGCCAGCAGCTTTGGTCTCGGTCAGCCCCAGCATTTT. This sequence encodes CASSFGLGQPQHF.

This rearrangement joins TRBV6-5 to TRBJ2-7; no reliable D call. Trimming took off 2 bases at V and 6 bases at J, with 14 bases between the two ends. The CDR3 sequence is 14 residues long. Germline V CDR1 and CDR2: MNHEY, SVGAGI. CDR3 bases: TGTGCCAGCAGTTACCTAGGGCCGTCGGGCGAGCAGTACTTC. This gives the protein CASSYLGPSGEQYF.

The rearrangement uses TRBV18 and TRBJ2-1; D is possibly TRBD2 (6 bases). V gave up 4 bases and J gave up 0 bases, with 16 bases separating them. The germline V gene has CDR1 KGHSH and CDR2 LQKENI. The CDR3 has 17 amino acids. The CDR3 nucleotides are TGTGCCAGCTCACGACGGGTAGCGGATAGCTCCTACAATGAGCAGTTCTTC. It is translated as CASSRRVADSSYNEQFF.

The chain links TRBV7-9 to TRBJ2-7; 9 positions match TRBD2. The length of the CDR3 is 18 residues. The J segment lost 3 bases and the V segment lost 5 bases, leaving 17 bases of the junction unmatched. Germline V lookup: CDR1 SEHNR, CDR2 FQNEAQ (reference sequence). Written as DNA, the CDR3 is TGTGCCAGCAGCCCCAATCGAGACCGACTAGCGGCGGACTACGAGCAGTACTTC. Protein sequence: CASSPNRDRLAADYEQYF.

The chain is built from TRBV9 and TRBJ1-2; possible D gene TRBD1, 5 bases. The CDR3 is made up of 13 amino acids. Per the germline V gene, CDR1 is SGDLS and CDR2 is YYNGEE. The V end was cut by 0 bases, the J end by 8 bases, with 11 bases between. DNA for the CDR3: TGTGCCAGCAGCGTAGTATCAGGGAGGGGCTACACCTTC. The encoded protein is CASSVVSGRGYTF.

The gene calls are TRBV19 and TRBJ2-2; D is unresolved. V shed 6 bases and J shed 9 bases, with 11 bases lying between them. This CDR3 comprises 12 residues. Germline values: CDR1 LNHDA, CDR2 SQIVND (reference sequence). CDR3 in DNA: TGTGCCAGTAGGACCTTTGGAAGGGAGCTGTTTTTT. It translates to CASRTFGRELFF.